One and the same sample provided the 18 T cell receptor beta chains below, sequenced in a study of blood T cells in healthy people across ages. The authors ran a second PCR of about 6 to 11 cycles using a sample-barcoded 5' primer and a J-beta primer mix. One entry per CDR3 protein, called by TCRdb with MiXCR from the 5' RACE reads. The sample has 700,000 to 1,000,000 distinct CDR3 sequences, 40% to 50% seen once. Sequencing was done on a sample of blood. Source of these receptors: a man aged 60-69 years in good health.

There are a few counts of this clonotype. The rearrangement uses TRBV7-9 and TRBJ2-1; 9 bases match TRBD2. Looked up from germline, CDR1 is SEHNR and CDR2 is FQNEAQ (reference sequence). The CDR3 totals 15 residues. The V gene end was trimmed by 0 bases and the J gene end by 8 bases; junction bases not matched to a gene: 5. The CDR3 loop is CASSLASGGLYEQFF. DNA of the CDR3: TGTGCCAGCAGCTTAGCAAGCGGGGGGCTTTATGAGCAGTTCTTC.

The table lists this clonotype with a few counts. This chain links TRBV7-2 with TRBJ2-1, with TRBD2 matching 7 bases. Looked up from germline, CDR1 is SGHTA and CDR2 is FQGNSA. The J segment lost 2 bases and the V segment lost 4 bases, leaving 8 bases of the junction unmatched. The CDR3 runs 16 residues. Here the CDR3 DNA reads TGTGCCAGCAGCTCGAGGGCTAGCGGTACCTACAATGAGCAGTTCTTC. It yields the protein CASSSRASGTYNEQFF.

The genes are TRBV7-9 and TRBJ2-1; 11 nucleotides line up with TRBD2. CDR1 SEHNR and CDR2 FQNEAQ come from the germline V gene (reference sequence). The CDR3 totals 16 residues. The V gene end was trimmed by 5 bases and the J gene end by 7 bases; junction bases not matched to a gene: 10. In nucleotides, the CDR3 is TGTGCCAGCAGCCTCATAGCGGGGGGGCAGTTGAATGAGCAGTTCTTC. It is translated as CASSLIAGGQLNEQFF.

This clonotype was counted once. An end of the junction does not agree with germline; a read error may underlie this. The chain couples TRBV6-2 or TRBV6-3 to TRBJ1-2; possible D gene TRBD1, 6 bases. CDR1 and CDR2 from the germline V gene are MNHEY and SVGEGT. The CDR3 extends over 14 amino acids. CDR3 residues: CASALGGRSYGCTF. CDR3 sequence (DNA): TGTGCCAGCGCCTTGGGGGGGCGAAGCTATGGCTGCACCTTC.

This clonotype came up many times. This chain uses TRBV20-1 with TRBJ2-1; 10 nucleotides agree with TRBD2. V lost 3 bases to trimming and J lost 8 bases; unmatched junction nucleotides: 7. Germline CDR1 and CDR2: DFQATT and SNEGSKA (reference sequence). This CDR3 has 14 residues. CDR3 region: CSARKAGGPYEQFF. CDR3 coding DNA: TGCAGTGCTAGGAAAGCGGGGGGGCCCTATGAGCAGTTCTTC.

This chain connects TRBV21-1 to TRBJ1-2; the D call of TRBD1 is as the table states it, not checked on the DNA. TRBV21-1 is a documented pseudogene. This CDR3 has 13 amino acids. CDR3 coding DNA: TGTGCCACCTGGGGACAGCCCAACTATGGCTACACCTTC. It translates to CATWGQPNYGYTF.

This clonotype occurred a few times. The gene calls are TRBV12-3 or TRBV12-4 and TRBJ2-7; D is perhaps TRBD1 or TRBD2 (5 bases each). The CDR3 is 14 residues long. Trimming cost V 5 bases and J 4 bases, with 15 bases left between them. The CDR3 sequence: CASSPAPGRYEQYF. CDR3 coding DNA: TGTGCCAGCAGTCCGGCCCCGGGGCGGTACGAGCAGTACTTC.

The genes are TRBV11-2 and TRBJ2-1; 10 bases agree with TRBD2. From germline, CDR1 is SGHAT and CDR2 FQNNGV. V lost 11 bases to trimming and J lost 13 bases; unmatched junction nucleotides: 23. The CDR3 contains 16 residues. This CDR3 is CACTENASGGLETQFF. The DNA of the CDR3 is TGTGCCTGCACCGAAAACGCTAGCGGGGGCTTGGAGACCCAGTTCTTC. Variable domain in full (rest from reference TRBV11-2 and TRBJ2-1): EAGVAQSPRYKIIEKRQSVAFWCNPISGHATLYWYQQILGQGPKLLIQFQNNGVVDDSQLPKDRFSAERLKGVDSTLKIQPAKLEDSAVYLCACTENASGGLETQFFGPGTRLTVL.

V usage is TRBV6-2 or TRBV6-3 and J usage is TRBJ2-7; tentative D call: TRBD2 (7 bases). The V and J ends lost 5 bases and 4 bases respectively, with 24 bases between them. The CDR3 extends over 17 amino acids. Germline lookup yields CDR1 MNHEY and CDR2 SVGEGT. Written as DNA, the CDR3 is TGTGCCAGCAGTCGCAGGGACACCAACCACGGGAGGTACGAGCAGTACTTC. Its protein is CASSRRDTNHGRYEQYF.

This chain links TRBV6-6 with TRBJ2-3; D is perhaps TRBD1 or TRBD2 (5 bases each). The ends were cut back, 6 bases at V and 0 bases at J, with 16 bases in the middle. CDR3 size: 16 residues. Germline V lookup: CDR1 MNHNY, CDR2 SVGAGI (reference sequence). For the CDR3, the DNA is TGTGCCAGCAGGTCCATCAGGGACGGTAGCACAGATACGCAGTATTTT. It encodes CASRSIRDGSTDTQYF.

This clonotype was picked up a small number of times. The rearrangement links TRBV5-1 to TRBJ2-1; D remains unclear. This CDR3 region has 15 residues. V was clipped by 1 base and J by 7 bases, with 15 bases between them. Germline V gene sequence: CDR1 SGHRS, CDR2 YFSETQ. The CDR3 here is CASSLSRALRNEQFF. CDR3 bases: TGCGCCAGCAGCTTGTCCCGGGCCTTAAGGAATGAGCAGTTCTTC.

V usage is TRBV7-2 and J usage is TRBJ2-3, with TRBD2 matching over 9 bases. CDR1 and CDR2 from the germline V gene are SGHTA and FQGNSA. The CDR3 covers 16 residues. V shed 1 base, J shed 10 bases, and the junction held 12 bases outside the gene matches. The CDR3 protein is CASSLEERGAPSAQYF. Written as DNA, the CDR3 is TGTGCCAGCAGCTTAGAGGAGCGGGGGGCCCCAAGTGCGCAGTATTTT.

The rearrangement links TRBV6-5 to TRBJ2-7; D is uncertain. CDR3 size: 15 residues. Germline V CDR1 and CDR2: MNHEY, SVGAGI. The V gene lost 6 bases and the J gene lost 2 bases, with 17 bases spanning the gap. The CDR3 is CASSSGFYRAYEQYF. The CDR3 DNA reads as TGTGCCAGCAGCTCCGGGTTCTACCGGGCCTACGAGCAGTACTTC.

The V and J genes are TRBV20-1 and TRBJ2-5; 13 bases are shared with TRBD2. The CDR3 runs to 16 residues. CDR1 is DFQATT, CDR2 SNEGSKA, per germline (reference sequence). Unmatched junction bases numbered 5, after V lost 2 bases and J lost 2 bases. CDR3 amino acids: CSARKTSGGTQETQYF. CDR3 DNA sequence: TGCAGTGCTAGAAAGACTAGCGGGGGGACGCAAGAGACCCAGTACTTC.

The genes are TRBV4-3 and TRBJ2-2; 11 bases map to TRBD2. Germline CDR1 LGHNA, CDR2 YSLEER. The V gene end was trimmed by 4 bases and the J gene end by 8 bases; junction bases not matched to a gene: 9. This CDR3 has 16 amino acids. In nucleotides, the CDR3 is TGCGCCAGCAGCCGCCAACTAGCGGGGGAAAGGGGGGAGCTGTTTTTT. Translated, it gives CASSRQLAGERGELFF.

This clonotype has a handful of counts. V and J are TRBV5-1 and TRBJ1-1; 7 positions match TRBD1. The CDR3 has 16 residues. V shed 1 base and J 0 bases; nucleotides not matched to a gene: 6. Germline CDR1 SGHRS, CDR2 YFSETQ. The CDR3 here is CASSLTAGGMNTEAFF. CDR3 DNA: TGCGCCAGCAGCTTGACGGCAGGGGGAATGAACACTGAAGCTTTCTTT.

This clonotype was seen only a few times. This chain connects TRBV29-1 to TRBJ1-4, with a tentative D call TRBD1 (5 bases). The V gene's germline CDR1 is SQVTM and CDR2 ANQGSEA. V was trimmed by 0 bases and J by 5 bases, leaving 10 bases between them. This CDR3 has 14 residues. CDR3: CSVEDRETNEKLFF. The CDR3, as DNA: TGCAGCGTTGAAGACAGGGAGACGAATGAAAAACTGTTTTTT.

This chain joins TRBV7-2 and TRBJ1-1; tentatively, D is TRBD1 (6 bases). The V end was cut by 5 bases, the J end by 0 bases, with 10 bases between. CDR1 is SGHTA and CDR2 is FQGNSA in the germline V gene. This CDR3 region has 14 residues. In DNA, the CDR3 is TGTGCCAGCAGCGAGGACAGCCTGAACACTGAAGCTTTCTTT. Its translation: CASSEDSLNTEAFF.